The clone carrying this TCR beta chain was seen at least ten times. The source of the sample is a study of neurological immune-mediated disorders. Per germline, CDR1 SGHTA and CDR2 FQGTGA. Unmatched junction bases numbered 9, after V lost 9 bases and J lost 7 bases. There are 13 residues in the CDR3. A 10-nucleotide random UMI tagged transcripts in template-switch 5'RACE cDNA synthesis. TCRdb itself ran the 5' RACE reads through MiXCR, one entry per CDR3 protein. The sample records tens of thousands of distinct CDR3 sequences, roughly 3.2% being singletons. The rearrangement joins TRBV7-3 to TRBJ1-5, with 7 bases identical to TRBD1. The receptor was isolated from a woman aged 50 to 60 with multiple sclerosis. The sample was PBMCs. The CDR3 DNA sequence: TGTGCCAGGAGGGACAGAAACATACAGCCCCAGCATTTT. This encodes CARRDRNIQPQHF.